The sequence of this T cell receptor beta chain was determined in a study of blood T cell repertoires in COVID-19. On the study more broadly: Material from acute and convalescent COVID-19 was sourced from the United States, Italy and Spain.

Data came from immunoSEQ multiplex PCR; TCRdb stores just in-frame clones and leaves some out. The sample holds 200,000 to 250,000 clones, 90% seen once. The age range of participants was about 18 to 100 years, with residence in 20 to 25 US areas. People in the exposed group encountered a COVID-19 case within 2 weeks before entering the study. This receptor was taken from a man aged 25 to 40 who had been exposed to COVID-19. The sequenced sample consisted of PBMCs or T cells enriched from blood (not recorded which).

The CDR3: CASSTPGTGTYNEQFF. The CDR3 nucleotides are TGTGCCAGCAGCACTCCCGGGACAGGGACCTACAATGAGCAGTTCTTC. The chain joins TRBV21-1 to TRBJ2-1; the D call in the table, TRBD1, was not verified against the DNA. TRBV21-1 counts as a pseudogene. CDR3 length: 16 residues.